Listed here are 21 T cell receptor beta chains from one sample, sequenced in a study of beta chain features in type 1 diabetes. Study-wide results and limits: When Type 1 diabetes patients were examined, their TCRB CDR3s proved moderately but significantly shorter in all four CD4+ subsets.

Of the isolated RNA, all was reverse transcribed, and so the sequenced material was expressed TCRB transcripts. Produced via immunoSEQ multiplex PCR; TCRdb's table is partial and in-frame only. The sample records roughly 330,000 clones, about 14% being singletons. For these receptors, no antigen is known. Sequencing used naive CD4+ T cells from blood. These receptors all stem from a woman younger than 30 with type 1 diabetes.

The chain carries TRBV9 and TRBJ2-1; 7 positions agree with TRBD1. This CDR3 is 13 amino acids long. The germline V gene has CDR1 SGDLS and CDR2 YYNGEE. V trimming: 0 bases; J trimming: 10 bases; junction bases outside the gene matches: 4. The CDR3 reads CASSVGQGREQFF. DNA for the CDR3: TGTGCCAGCAGCGTAGGACAGGGAAGGGAGCAGTTCTTC.

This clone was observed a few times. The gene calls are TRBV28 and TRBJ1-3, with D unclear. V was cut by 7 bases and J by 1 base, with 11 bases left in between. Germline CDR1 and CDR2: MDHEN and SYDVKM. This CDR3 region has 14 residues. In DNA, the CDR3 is TGTGCCAGCAAACAGCGAGGGTCTGGAAACACCATATATTTT. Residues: CASKQRGSGNTIYF.

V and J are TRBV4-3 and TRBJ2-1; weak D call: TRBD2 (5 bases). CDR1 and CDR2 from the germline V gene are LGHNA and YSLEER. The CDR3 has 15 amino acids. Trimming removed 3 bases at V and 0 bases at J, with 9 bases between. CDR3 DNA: TGCGCCAGCAGCCACCCCGGGAACTCCTACAATGAGCAGTTCTTC. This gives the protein CASSHPGNSYNEQFF.

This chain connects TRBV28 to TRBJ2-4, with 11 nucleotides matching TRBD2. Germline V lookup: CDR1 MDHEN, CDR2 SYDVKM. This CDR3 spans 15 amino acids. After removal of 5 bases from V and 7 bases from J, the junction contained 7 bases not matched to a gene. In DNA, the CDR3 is TGTGCCAGCAGTATTCTCTTAGCGGGAGGGAACATTCAGTACTTC. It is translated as CASSILLAGGNIQYF.

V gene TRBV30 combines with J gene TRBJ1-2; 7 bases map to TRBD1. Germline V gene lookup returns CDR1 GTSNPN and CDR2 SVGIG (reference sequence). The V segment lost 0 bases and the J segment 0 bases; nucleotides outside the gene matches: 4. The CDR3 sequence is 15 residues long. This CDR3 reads CAWSVGGRANYGYTF. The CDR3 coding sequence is TGTGCCTGGAGTGTAGGGGGCAGAGCTAACTATGGCTACACCTTC.

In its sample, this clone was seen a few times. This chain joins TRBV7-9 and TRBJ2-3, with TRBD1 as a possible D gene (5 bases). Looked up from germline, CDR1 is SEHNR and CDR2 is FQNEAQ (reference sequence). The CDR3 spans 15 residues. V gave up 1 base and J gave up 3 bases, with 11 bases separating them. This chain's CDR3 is CASSLGTFETDTQYF. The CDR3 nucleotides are TGTGCCAGCAGCTTAGGGACATTCGAAACAGATACGCAGTATTTT.

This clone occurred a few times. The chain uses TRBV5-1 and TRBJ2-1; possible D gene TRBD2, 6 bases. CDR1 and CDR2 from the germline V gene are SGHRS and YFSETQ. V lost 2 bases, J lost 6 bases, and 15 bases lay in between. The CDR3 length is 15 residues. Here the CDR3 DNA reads TGCGCCAGCAGCTTACTAGCCTCTAACCCCAATGAGCAGTTCTTC. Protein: CASSLLASNPNEQFF.

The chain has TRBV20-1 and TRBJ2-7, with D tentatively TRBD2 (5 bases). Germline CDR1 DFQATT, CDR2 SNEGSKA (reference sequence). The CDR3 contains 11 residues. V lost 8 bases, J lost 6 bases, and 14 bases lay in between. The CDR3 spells CSPLGPSEQYF. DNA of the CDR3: TGCAGTCCACTAGGTCCCTCCGAGCAGTACTTC.

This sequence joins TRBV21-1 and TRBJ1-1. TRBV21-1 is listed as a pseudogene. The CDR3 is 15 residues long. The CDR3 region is CASSPGRPGRTEAFF. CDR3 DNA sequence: TGTGCCAGCAGCCCCGGGAGGCCCGGGCGCACTGAAGCTTTCTTT.

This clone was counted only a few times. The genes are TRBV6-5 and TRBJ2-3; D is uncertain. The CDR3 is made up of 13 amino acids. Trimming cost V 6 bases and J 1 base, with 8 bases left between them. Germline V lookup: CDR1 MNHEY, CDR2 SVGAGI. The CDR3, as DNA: TGTGCCAGCAGGGCCCTCGGCACAGATACGCAGTATTTT. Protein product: CASRALGTDTQYF.

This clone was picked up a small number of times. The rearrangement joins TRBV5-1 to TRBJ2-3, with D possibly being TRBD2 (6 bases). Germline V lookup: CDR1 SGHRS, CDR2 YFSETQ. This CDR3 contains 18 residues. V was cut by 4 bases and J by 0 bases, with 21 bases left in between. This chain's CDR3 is CASSRIPGGAGSTDTQYF. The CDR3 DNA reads TGCGCCAGCAGCCGAATTCCTGGCGGGGCTGGGAGCACAGATACGCAGTATTTT.

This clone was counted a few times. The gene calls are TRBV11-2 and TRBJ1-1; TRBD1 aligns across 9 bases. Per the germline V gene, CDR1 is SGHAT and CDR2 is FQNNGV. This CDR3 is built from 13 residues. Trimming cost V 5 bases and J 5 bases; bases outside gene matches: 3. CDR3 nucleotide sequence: TGTGCCAGCAGCCCGGACAGGGGAACTGAAGCTTTCTTT. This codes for CASSPDRGTEAFF. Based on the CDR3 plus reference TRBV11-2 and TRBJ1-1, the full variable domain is EAGVAQSPRYKIIEKRQSVAFWCNPISGHATLYWYQQILGQGPKLLIQFQNNGVVDDSQLPKDRFSAERLKGVDSTLKIQPAKLEDSAVYLCASSPDRGTEAFFGQGTRLTVV.

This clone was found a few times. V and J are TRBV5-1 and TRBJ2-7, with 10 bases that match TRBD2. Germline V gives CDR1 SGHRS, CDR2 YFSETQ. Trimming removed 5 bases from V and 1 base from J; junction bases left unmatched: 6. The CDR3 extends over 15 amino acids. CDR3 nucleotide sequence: TGCGCCAGCAGGGTCCTAGCGGGAGCTTCCTACGAGCAGTACTTC. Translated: CASRVLAGASYEQYF.

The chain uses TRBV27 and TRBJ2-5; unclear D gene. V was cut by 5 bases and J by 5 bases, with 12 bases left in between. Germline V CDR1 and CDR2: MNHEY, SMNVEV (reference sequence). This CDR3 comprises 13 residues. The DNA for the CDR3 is TGTGCCAGCAGTCGCCTAGTTGCGGAGACCCAGTACTTC. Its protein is CASSRLVAETQYF.

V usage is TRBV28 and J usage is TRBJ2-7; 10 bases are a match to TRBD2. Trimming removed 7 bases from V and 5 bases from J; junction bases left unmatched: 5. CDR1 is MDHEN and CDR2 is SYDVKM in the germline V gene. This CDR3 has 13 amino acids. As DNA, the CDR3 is TGTGCCAGCACCACGGGACTAGCGAACGAGCAGTACTTC. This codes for CASTTGLANEQYF.

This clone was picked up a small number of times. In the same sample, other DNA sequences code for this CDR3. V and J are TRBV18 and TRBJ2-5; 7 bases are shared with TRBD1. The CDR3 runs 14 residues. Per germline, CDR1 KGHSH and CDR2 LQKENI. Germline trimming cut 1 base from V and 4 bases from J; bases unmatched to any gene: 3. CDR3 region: CASSPRQGRETQYF. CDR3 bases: TGTGCCAGCTCACCACGACAGGGACGAGAGACCCAGTACTTC.

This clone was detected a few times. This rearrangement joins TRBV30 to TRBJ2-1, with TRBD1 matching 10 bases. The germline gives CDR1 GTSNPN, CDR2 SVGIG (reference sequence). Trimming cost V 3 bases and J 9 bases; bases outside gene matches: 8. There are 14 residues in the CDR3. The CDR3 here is CAWRGDRGVGEQFF. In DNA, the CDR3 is TGTGCCTGGAGAGGGGACAGGGGAGTTGGTGAGCAGTTCTTC.

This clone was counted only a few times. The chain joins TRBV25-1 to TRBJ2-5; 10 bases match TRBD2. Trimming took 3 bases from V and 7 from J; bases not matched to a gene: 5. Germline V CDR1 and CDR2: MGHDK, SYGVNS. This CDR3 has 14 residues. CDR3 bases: TGTGCCAGCAGTGAGGCTAGCGGGAGCGGGACCCAGTACTTC. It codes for CASSEASGSGTQYF. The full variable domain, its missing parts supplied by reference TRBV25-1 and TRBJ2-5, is EADIYQTPRYLVIGTGKKITLECSQTMGHDKMYWYQQDPGMELHLIHYSYGVNSTEKGDLSSESTVSRIRTEHFPLTLESARPSHTSQYLCASSEASGSGTQYFGPGTRLLVL.

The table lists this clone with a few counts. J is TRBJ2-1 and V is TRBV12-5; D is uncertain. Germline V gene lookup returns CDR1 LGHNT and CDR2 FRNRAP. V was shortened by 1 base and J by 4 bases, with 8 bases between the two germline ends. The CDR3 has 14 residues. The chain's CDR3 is CASGLAGAYNEQFF. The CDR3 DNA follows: TGTGCTAGTGGTTTGGCGGGTGCATACAATGAGCAGTTCTTC.

CDR3 amino acids: CASSPEEASGVSYNEQFF. CDR3 in DNA: TGTGCCAGCAGCCCAGAGGAGGCGAGCGGGGTGTCCTACAATGAGCAGTTCTTC. The chain carries TRBV7-9 and TRBJ2-1; TRBD2 aligns across 7 bases. The V and J ends lost 5 bases and 1 base, in that order; junction bases with no gene match: 14. Germline V gives CDR1 SEHNR, CDR2 FQNEAQ (reference sequence). CDR3 length: 18 residues.

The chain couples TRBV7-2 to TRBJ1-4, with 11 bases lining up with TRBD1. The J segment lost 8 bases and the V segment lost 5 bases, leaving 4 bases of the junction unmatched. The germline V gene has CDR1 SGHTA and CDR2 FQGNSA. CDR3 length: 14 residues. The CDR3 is CASSTDRGREKLFF. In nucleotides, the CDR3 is TGTGCCAGCAGCACGGACAGGGGGCGCGAAAAACTGTTTTTT.